This T cell receptor (beta chain) derives from a study of human T cells and chemical hapten exposure. Across the study: The sensitizing agent was 2% DPC, placed on roughly 2 cm by roughly 2 cm of upper inner arm skin.

Germline V gene data show CDR1 as SGHVS and CDR2 as FNYEAQ. The CDR3 runs to 13 residues. The germline V and J ends were trimmed by 5 bases and 13 bases, with 15 bases remaining between them. Concerning this clonotype itself: Its antigen is as yet unknown.

TCRdb independently ran MiXCR on the RACE reads; one entry per CDR3 protein. The profile shows about 350,000 distinct CDR3 sequences, 5% to 6.5% of them singletons. Study-wide results and limits: Donors were affected by alopecia, so their immune reaction might vary from that of healthy individuals.

Stated time point: pre-sensitization, week 0. As for treatment: therapeutic diphenylcyclopropenone sensitization with weekly scalp DPC. The receptor comes from a woman in her late teens or twenties with alopecia areata. Some clones in this sample may be carry-over from other donors' samples. Material: whole blood, obtained in connection with sensitization to the hapten diphenylcyclopropenone (DPC). This chain joins TRBV7-6 and TRBJ1-6; D ambiguous. Here the CDR3 DNA reads TGTGCCAGCAGCCCGTCGGAATTAGGTCCCCTCCACTTT. Amino acid sequence: CASSPSELGPLHF.